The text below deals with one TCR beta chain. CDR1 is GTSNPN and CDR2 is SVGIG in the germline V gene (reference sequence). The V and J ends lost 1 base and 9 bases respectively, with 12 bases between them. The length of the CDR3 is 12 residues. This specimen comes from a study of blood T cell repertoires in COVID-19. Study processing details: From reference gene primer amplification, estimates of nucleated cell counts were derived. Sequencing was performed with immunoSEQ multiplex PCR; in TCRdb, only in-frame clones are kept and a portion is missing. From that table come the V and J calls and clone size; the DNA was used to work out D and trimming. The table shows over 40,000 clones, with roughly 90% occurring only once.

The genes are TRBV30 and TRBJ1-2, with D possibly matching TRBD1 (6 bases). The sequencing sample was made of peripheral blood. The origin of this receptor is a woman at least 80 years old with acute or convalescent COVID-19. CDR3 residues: CAWSAKQGSYTF. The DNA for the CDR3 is TGTGCCTGGAGTGCCAAACAGGGAAGCTACACCTTC.